This T cell receptor (beta chain) was captured by sequencing in a study of CD8 T cells in Susac syndrome. This clonotype has a handful of counts. With random hexamers, reverse transcription was performed on about 0.5 to 1 ug of RNA. Amplification of TCR beta CDR3 used immunoSEQ multiplex PCR across 54 Vbeta and 13 Jbeta. TCRdb recomputed calls from the immunoSEQ multiplex PCR reads with MiXCR, one row per CDR3 protein. The sample holds a few hundred thousand distinct CDR3 sequences, 75% to 85% seen once. TCR beta sequencing covered blood CD8+ and CD4+ T cells. Patients with stable or active relapsing-remitting disease, all of them treatment-naive, made up the multiple sclerosis controls. Negative isolation was applied to CD8+ and CD4+ T cells, and FACS enrichment was applied to TEMRA cells. This CDR3 spans 17 amino acids. From germline, CDR1 is SGHTA and CDR2 FQGNSA. Trimming took 0 bases from V and 7 from J, leaving 22 bases between them.

The J gene is TRBJ2-7, the V gene TRBV7-2, with D possibly matching TRBD2 (6 bases). The sequencing input was CD8+ T cells from PBMCs. This clonotype originated in a human donor with multiple sclerosis. CDR3 coding DNA: TGTGCCAGCAGCTTAGCGCGATGGGGCGGGACCACGGGGGAGCAGTACTTC. It specifies CASSLARWGGTTGEQYF.